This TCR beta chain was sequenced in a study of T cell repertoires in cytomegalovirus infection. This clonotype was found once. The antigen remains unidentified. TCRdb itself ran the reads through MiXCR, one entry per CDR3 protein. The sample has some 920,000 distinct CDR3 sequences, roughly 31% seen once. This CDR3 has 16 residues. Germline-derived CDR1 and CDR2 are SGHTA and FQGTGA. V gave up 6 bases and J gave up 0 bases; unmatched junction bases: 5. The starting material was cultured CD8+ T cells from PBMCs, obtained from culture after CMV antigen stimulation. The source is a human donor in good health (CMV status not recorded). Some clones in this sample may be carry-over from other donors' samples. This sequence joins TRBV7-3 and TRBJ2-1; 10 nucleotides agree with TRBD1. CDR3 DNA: TGTGCCAGCAGGGTCCGGACAGGGGGCTCCTACAATGAGCAGTTCTTC. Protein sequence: CASRVRTGGSYNEQFF.